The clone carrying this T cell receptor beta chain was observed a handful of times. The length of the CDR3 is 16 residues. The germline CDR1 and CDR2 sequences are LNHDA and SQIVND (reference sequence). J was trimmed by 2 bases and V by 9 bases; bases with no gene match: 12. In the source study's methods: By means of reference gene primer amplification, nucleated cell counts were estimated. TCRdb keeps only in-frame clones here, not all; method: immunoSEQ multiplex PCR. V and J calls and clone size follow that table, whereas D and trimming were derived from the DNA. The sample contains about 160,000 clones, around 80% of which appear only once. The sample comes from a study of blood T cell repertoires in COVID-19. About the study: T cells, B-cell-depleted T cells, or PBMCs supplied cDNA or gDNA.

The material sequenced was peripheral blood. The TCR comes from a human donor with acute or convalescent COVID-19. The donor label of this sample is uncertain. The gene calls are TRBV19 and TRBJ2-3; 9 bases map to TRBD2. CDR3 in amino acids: CASDFPSGANTDTQYF. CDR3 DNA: TGTGCCAGCGACTTCCCTAGCGGGGCCAACACAGATACGCAGTATTTT.